This T cell receptor beta chain was profiled in a study of blood T cell repertoires in COVID-19. In the study's own analysis: Estimates of nucleated cell counts were drawn from the amplification of reference gene primers. Libraries were prepared by immunoSEQ multiplex PCR; TCRdb keeps only in-frame clonotypes and omits some of them. V, J and clone size derive from that table, while D and trimming were established from the DNA sequence. The sample holds 120,000 to 150,000 clones, around four fifths seen once. V was clipped by 0 bases and J by 8 bases, with 16 bases between them. Germline-derived CDR1 and CDR2 are LNHDA and SQIVND (reference sequence). This CDR3 has 16 residues.

Sequencing used peripheral blood. This sequence was found in a human donor in a cohort sampled during active COVID-19. This rearrangement joins TRBV19 to TRBJ1-4; D gene unclear. The CDR3: CASSIDSRGRNEKLFF. Here the CDR3 DNA reads TGTGCCAGTAGTATAGACTCTCGAGGAAGGAACGAAAAACTGTTTTTT.